Included here is one T cell receptor beta chain sequence, with context. The data were obtained in a study of control samples from healthy donors and cancer patients. Libraries were prepared by immunoSEQ multiplex PCR; TCRdb keeps only in-frame clonotypes and omits some of them. The top ten clones hold 1.8% of a sample with about 190,000 clones, about 89% of them seen once. V was clipped by 0 bases and J by 4 bases; unmatched bases: 8. CDR1 WNHNN and CDR2 SYGVQD come from the germline V gene (reference sequence). The CDR3 contains 16 residues. The sequenced sample was blood. The sequence was obtained from a man in his thirties or forties in good health. V usage is TRBV10-1 and J usage is TRBJ2-7; 8 bases fit TRBD2. The CDR3 DNA follows: TGCGCCAGCAGTGAGTCGAACGGGGGGGAGATATACGAGCAGTACTTC. It yields the protein CASSESNGGEIYEQYF.